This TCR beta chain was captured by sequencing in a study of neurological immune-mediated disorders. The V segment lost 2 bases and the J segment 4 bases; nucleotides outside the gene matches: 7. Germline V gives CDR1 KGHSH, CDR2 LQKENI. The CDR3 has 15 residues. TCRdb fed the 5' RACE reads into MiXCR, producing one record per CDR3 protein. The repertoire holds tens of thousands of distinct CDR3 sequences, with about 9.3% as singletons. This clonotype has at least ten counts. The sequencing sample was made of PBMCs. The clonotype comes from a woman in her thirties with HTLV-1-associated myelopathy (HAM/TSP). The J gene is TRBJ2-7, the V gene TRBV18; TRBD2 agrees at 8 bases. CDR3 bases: TGTGCCAGCTCACCAATTACCGGCGGGGGGTACGAGCAGTACTTC. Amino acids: CASSPITGGGYEQYF. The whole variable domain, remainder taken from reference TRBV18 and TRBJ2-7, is NAGVMQNPRHLVRRRGQEARLRCSPMKGHSHVYWYRQLPEEGLKFMVYLQKENIIDESGMPKERFSAEFPKEGPSILRIQQVVRGDSAAYFCASSPITGGGYEQYFGPGTRLTVT.